This T cell receptor beta chain was sequenced in a study of neurological immune-mediated disorders. Libraries used 2 million unsorted PBMCs kept frozen in RNAlater. This CDR3 has 15 amino acids. The germline V and J ends were trimmed by 4 bases and 8 bases, with 17 bases remaining between them. Study results and limitations: In HTLV-1-associated myelopathy, TCR clonal expansion was greatest, whereas multiple sclerosis had the least, falling below healthy controls. None of the CDR3 amino acid sequences of expanded clones were shared across subjects, and this suggested private repertoires in all groups.

Worth noting for this clonotype: As yet, its antigen is unknown. A read error is possible here, since a much larger clone lies one base away.

Synthesis of cDNA was carried out by template-switch 5'RACE. The reaction used 10-nucleotide random UMIs. In TCRdb, the 5' RACE reads were re-called with MiXCR into one record per CDR3 protein. The table shows tens of thousands of distinct CDR3 sequences, with about 9.4% occurring only once. This clonotype originated in a man aged 45-65 years in good health. This sequence joins TRBV12-3 or TRBV12-4 and TRBJ1-4; D is perhaps TRBD1 (5 bases). The sequenced material came from PBMCs. The CDR3, as DNA: TGTGCCAGCAGTTCGGCCCTGAAAGGGGAAGAAAAACTGTTTTTT. This gives the protein CASSSALKGEEKLFF.